This T cell receptor beta chain was sequenced in a study of control samples from healthy donors and cancer patients. V dropped 0 bases and J dropped 0; count of bases not matched to a gene: 11. The CDR3 runs to 19 residues. Per the germline V gene, CDR1 is SNHLY and CDR2 is FYNNEI. Profiled with immunoSEQ multiplex PCR; TCRdb holds only in-frame clones, not every one. The table shows fewer than 500,000 clones, with around nine tenths occurring only once. The sequence was collected from a man aged 35-49 years with head and neck cancer. The source material was PBMCs. The rearrangement uses TRBV2 and TRBJ1-3; 7 nucleotides match TRBD1. The CDR3 DNA reads TGTGCCAGCAGTGAAGCCCTTATGGACAGGATCCGCTCTGGAAACACCATATATTTT. Protein sequence: CASSEALMDRIRSGNTIYF.